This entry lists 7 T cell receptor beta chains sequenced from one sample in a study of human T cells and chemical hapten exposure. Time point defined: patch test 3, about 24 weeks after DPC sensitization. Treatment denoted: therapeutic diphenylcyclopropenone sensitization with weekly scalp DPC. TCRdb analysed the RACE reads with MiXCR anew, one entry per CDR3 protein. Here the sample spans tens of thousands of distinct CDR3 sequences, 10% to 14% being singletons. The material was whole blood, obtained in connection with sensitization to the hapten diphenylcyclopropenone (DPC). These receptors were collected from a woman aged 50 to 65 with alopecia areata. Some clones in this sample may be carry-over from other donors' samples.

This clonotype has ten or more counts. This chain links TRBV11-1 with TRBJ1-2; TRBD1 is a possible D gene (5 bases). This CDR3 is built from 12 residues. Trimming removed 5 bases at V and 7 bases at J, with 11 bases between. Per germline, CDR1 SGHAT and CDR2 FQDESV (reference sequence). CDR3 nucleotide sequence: TGTGCCAGCAGCAAAGCAGGGTTTGGCTACACCTTC. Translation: CASSKAGFGYTF.

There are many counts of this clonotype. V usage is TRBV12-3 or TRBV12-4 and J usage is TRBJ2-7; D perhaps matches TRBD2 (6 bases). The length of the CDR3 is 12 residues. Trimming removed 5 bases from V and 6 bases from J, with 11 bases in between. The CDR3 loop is CASSPRGFEQYF. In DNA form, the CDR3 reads TGTGCCAGCAGTCCTCGGGGGTTCGAGCAGTACTTC.

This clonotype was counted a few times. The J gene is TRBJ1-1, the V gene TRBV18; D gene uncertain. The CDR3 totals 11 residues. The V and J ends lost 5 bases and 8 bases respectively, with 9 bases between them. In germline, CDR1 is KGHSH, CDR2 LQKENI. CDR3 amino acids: CASSAYGEAFF. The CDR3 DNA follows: TGTGCCAGCTCAGCCTACGGGGAAGCTTTCTTT.

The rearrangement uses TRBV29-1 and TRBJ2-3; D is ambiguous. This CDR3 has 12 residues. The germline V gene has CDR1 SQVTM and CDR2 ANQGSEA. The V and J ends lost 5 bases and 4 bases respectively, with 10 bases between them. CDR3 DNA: TGCAGCGTTTCAACTTGGGCAGATACGCAGTATTTT. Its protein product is CSVSTWADTQYF.

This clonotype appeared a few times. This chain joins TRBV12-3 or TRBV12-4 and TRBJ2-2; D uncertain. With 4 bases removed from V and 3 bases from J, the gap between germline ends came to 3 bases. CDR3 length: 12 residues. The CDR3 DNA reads TGTGCCAGCAGTTGGTACACCGGGGAGCTGTTTTTT. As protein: CASSWYTGELFF.

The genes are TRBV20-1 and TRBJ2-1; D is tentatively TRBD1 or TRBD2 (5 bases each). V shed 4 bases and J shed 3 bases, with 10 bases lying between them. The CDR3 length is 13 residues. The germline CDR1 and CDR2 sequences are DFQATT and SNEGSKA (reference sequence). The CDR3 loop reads CSATPGSYNEQFF. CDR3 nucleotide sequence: TGCAGTGCTACCCCAGGGAGCTACAATGAGCAGTTCTTC.

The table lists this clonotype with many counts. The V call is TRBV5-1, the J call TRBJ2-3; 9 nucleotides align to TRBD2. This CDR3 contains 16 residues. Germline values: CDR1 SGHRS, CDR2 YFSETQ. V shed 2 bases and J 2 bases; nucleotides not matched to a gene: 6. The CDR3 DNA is TGCGCCAGCAGCTTTAGCGGGAGCCAATTCACAGATACGCAGTATTTT. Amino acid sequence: CASSFSGSQFTDTQYF. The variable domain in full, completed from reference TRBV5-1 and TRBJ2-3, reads KAGVTQTPRYLIKTRGQQVTLSCSPISGHRSVSWYQQTPGQGLQFLFEYFSETQRNKGNFPGRFSGRQFSNSRSEMNVSTLELGDSALYLCASSFSGSQFTDTQYFGPGTRLTVL.